A single sample is the source of the 19 T cell receptor beta chains below, sequenced in a study of blood T cell repertoires in COVID-19. Data came from immunoSEQ multiplex PCR; TCRdb stores just in-frame clones and leaves some out. The sample shows around 470,000 clones, 80% to 90% of them seen only once. The sequenced sample consisted of peripheral blood. These receptors were collected from a man aged 18 to 35 with COVID-19, enrolled during active disease.

This chain uses TRBV7-9 with TRBJ2-1; tentative D call: TRBD2 (5 bases). CDR3 length equals 17 residues. Germline CDR1 and CDR2: SEHNR and FQNEAQ (reference sequence). Trimming took 1 base from V and 8 from J, leaving 21 bases between them. The CDR3 here is CASSLGERFRNLDEQFF. In nucleotides, the CDR3 is TGTGCCAGCAGCTTAGGGGAGCGGTTTAGGAATCTCGATGAGCAGTTCTTC.

The rearrangement uses TRBV6-5 and TRBJ2-1; TRBD2 matches 10 bases. Germline CDR1 MNHEY, CDR2 SVGAGI. CDR3 length: 15 amino acids. J was trimmed by 7 bases and V by 4 bases; bases with no gene match: 7. The CDR3 here is CASSSTSGTSNEQFF. CDR3 sequence (DNA): TGTGCCAGCAGTTCTACTAGCGGGACGTCAAATGAGCAGTTCTTC.

The rearrangement joins TRBV25-1 to TRBJ2-7; TRBD2 is a possible D gene (5 bases). V lost 2 bases, J lost 0 bases, and 17 bases lay in between. The CDR3 covers 17 residues. Germline V gene sequence: CDR1 MGHDK, CDR2 SYGVNS. The DNA of the CDR3 is TGTGCCAGCAGTGAACTGCCACTAGGGCGTAGCTCCTACGAGCAGTACTTC. Protein sequence: CASSELPLGRSSYEQYF.

The V and J genes are TRBV19 and TRBJ2-7; D may be TRBD2 (6 bases). Trimming removed 0 bases at V and 7 bases at J, with 13 bases between. The CDR3 extends over 14 amino acids. Germline V CDR1 and CDR2: LNHDA, SQIVND (reference sequence). The CDR3 reads CASSIDGGVGEQYF. The CDR3 DNA reads TGTGCCAGTAGTATAGATGGAGGGGTTGGGGAGCAGTACTTC.

The sample holds a few counts of this clone. V gene TRBV7-9 combines with J gene TRBJ1-3; D may be TRBD1 (6 bases). Trimming took off 4 bases at V and 2 bases at J, with 12 bases between the two ends. The germline V gene has CDR1 SEHNR and CDR2 FQNEAQ (reference sequence). CDR3 length: 15 residues. Written as DNA, the CDR3 is TGTGCCAGCAGCTCACAGGGTACAACTGGAAACACCATATATTTT. This codes for CASSSQGTTGNTIYF.

This clone was counted only a few times. The V gene is TRBV13, the J gene TRBJ1-3; 8 nucleotides align to TRBD1. V dropped 5 bases and J dropped 2; count of bases not matched to a gene: 5. CDR1 and CDR2 (germline): PRHDT, FYEKMQ (reference sequence). The CDR3 extends over 15 amino acids. Here the CDR3 DNA reads TGTGCCAGCAGCCCGTCGACAGGGGCTGGAAACACCATATATTTT. Its translation is CASSPSTGAGNTIYF.

The rearrangement links TRBV25-1 to TRBJ1-4, with 10 bases identical to TRBD1. The CDR3 contains 17 residues. Germline V gives CDR1 MGHDK, CDR2 SYGVNS. The junction had 5 bases not matched to a gene; V was cut back by 4 bases and J by 0 bases. CDR3 region: CASSGRDRGATNEKLFF. CDR3 DNA sequence: TGTGCCAGCAGTGGGAGGGACAGGGGCGCAACTAATGAAAAACTGTTTTTT.

This chain's CDR3 is CASSPDYRFRYNEQFF. CDR3 sequence (DNA): TGTGCCAGCTCACCTGACTACCGTTTCCGTTACAATGAGCAGTTCTTC. The chain couples TRBV18 to TRBJ2-1, with D possibly TRBD2 on 5 matching bases. The CDR3 consists of 16 residues. Germline V gene sequence: CDR1 KGHSH, CDR2 LQKENI. Trimming took off 3 bases at V and 4 bases at J, with 16 bases between the two ends.

V usage is TRBV11-1 and J usage is TRBJ1-1; tentatively, D is TRBD1 (5 bases). Trimming left V 2 bases short and J 1 base short, with 8 bases between. Looked up from germline, CDR1 is SGHAT and CDR2 is FQDESV (reference sequence). The CDR3 is 14 amino acids. The DNA for the CDR3 is TGTGCCAGCAGCTTATCCGGGGGGAACACTGAAGCTTTCTTT. Its protein product is CASSLSGGNTEAFF. Supplemented by reference TRBV11-1 and TRBJ1-1, the full variable domain reads EAEVAQSPRYKITEKSQAVAFWCDPISGHATLYWYRQILGQGPELLVQFQDESVVDDSQLPKDRFSAERLKGVDSTLKIQPAELGDSAMYLCASSLSGGNTEAFFGQGTRLTVV.

The V and J genes are TRBV7-9 and TRBJ2-5; TRBD2 matches 10 bases. The CDR3 runs 17 residues. The germline CDR1 and CDR2 sequences are SEHNR and FQNEAQ (reference sequence). The trim removed 1 base at V and 3 bases at J, leaving 8 bases unmatched. The CDR3 loop is CASSLDWASGGEETQYF. The CDR3 DNA is TGTGCCAGCAGCTTAGATTGGGCTAGCGGGGGTGAAGAGACCCAGTACTTC.

The J gene is TRBJ1-3, the V gene TRBV7-9, with a weak D call TRBD1 (5 bases). CDR3 length equals 14 residues. Trimming took 4 bases from V and 4 from J, leaving 11 bases between them. In germline, CDR1 is SEHNR, CDR2 FQNEAQ (reference sequence). CDR3 residues: CASSWGGAGNTIYF. CDR3 in DNA: TGTGCCAGCAGCTGGGGGGGAGCCGGAAACACCATATATTTT.

The J gene is TRBJ1-4, the V gene TRBV24-1, with D maybe TRBD1 (6 bases). Looked up from germline, CDR1 is KGHDR and CDR2 is SFDVKD. With 4 bases removed from V and 7 bases from J, the gap between germline ends came to 12 bases. This CDR3 is built from 14 residues. The CDR3 reads CATSETGSGEKLFF. The CDR3 coding sequence is TGTGCCACCAGTGAAACAGGGTCCGGTGAAAAACTGTTTTTT.

The chain carries TRBV24-1 and TRBJ2-1, with 7 nucleotides matching TRBD2. The CDR3 contains 16 residues. With V trimmed by 4 bases and J by 0 bases, 5 bases remained unmatched. In germline, CDR1 is KGHDR, CDR2 SFDVKD. The DNA of the CDR3 is TGTGCCACCAGTGACCCTACTAGCGCCTCCTACAATGAGCAGTTCTTC. Its protein is CATSDPTSASYNEQFF.

This chain uses TRBV27 with TRBJ1-2; possible D gene TRBD1, 6 bases. This CDR3 contains 14 residues. CDR1 and CDR2 from the germline V gene are MNHEY and SMNVEV (reference sequence). V was pared by 5 bases and J by 4 bases, with 14 bases between. As DNA, the CDR3 is TGTGCCAGCAGTATGATGACAGGAGGCTATGGCTACACCTTC. Its protein product is CASSMMTGGYGYTF.

This chain joins TRBV5-1 and TRBJ2-1; maybe TRBD2 (5 bases). Germline values: CDR1 SGHRS, CDR2 YFSETQ. CDR3 length equals 14 residues. Between the trimmed V and J ends, which lost 2 bases and 6 bases, there was a span of 12 bases. The CDR3 DNA reads as TGCGCCAGCAGCTTCGGAGCGGAGCTCAATGAGCAGTTCTTC. It yields the protein CASSFGAELNEQFF.

Of note for this clone: This same CDR3 is encoded by further DNA sequences in the sample. The V gene is TRBV11-2, the J gene TRBJ2-5, with D perhaps matching TRBD1 (5 bases). This CDR3 is 14 amino acids long. Trimming cost V 3 bases and J 4 bases, with 12 bases left between them. Germline V gene data show CDR1 as SGHAT and CDR2 as FQNNGV. The CDR3 coding sequence is TGTGCCAGCAGCTTTTCTGGGGCAGGAGAGACCCAGTACTTC. Translation: CASSFSGAGETQYF.

The chain couples TRBV11-2 to TRBJ2-7, with TRBD2 as a possible D gene (6 bases). V was pared by 5 bases and J by 4 bases, with 15 bases between. CDR1 is SGHAT and CDR2 is FQNNGV in the germline V gene. CDR3 size: 14 residues. The CDR3 coding sequence is TGTGCCAGCAGCCCTGGGGGGTCCTCGTACGAGCAGTACTTC. Protein sequence: CASSPGGSSYEQYF.

CDR3 DNA: TGTGCCAGCAGTGAAGGACAGGGGAGTCAAGAGACCCAGTACTTC. Translated, it gives CASSEGQGSQETQYF. The chain combines TRBV2 with TRBJ2-5; 8 bases are a match to TRBD1. Germline-derived CDR1 and CDR2 are SNHLY and FYNNEI. V lost 1 base to trimming and J lost 2 bases; unmatched junction nucleotides: 3. This CDR3 contains 15 residues.

The gene calls are TRBV5-5 and TRBJ1-5; unclear D gene. V lost 4 bases and J lost 7, with 15 bases in between. The CDR3 totals 14 residues. Per the germline V gene, CDR1 is SGHKS and CDR2 is YYEKEE (reference sequence). This chain's CDR3 is CASSPSVLEQPQHF. The CDR3 DNA is TGTGCCAGCAGCCCCTCCGTGTTGGAGCAGCCCCAGCATTTT.